One sample yielded the 16 T cell receptor beta chains listed below, sequenced in a study of cytomegalovirus exposure and HLA in healthy donors. Vbeta (60) and Jbeta (13) primers were used in the PCR. Profiling relied on immunoSEQ multiplex PCR, and the TCRdb table lists in-frame clones only, not all of them. This table has about 82,000 clones, over 65% appearing once. Material: PBMCs. Receptors were obtained from a man aged 50 to 59 in good health and CMV-seronegative.

This chain joins TRBV4-1 and TRBJ1-1; tentatively, D is TRBD1 (6 bases). The CDR3 runs to 19 residues. The ends were cut back, 6 bases at V and 3 bases at J, with 29 bases in the middle. Germline CDR1 reads MGHRA; CDR2 reads YSYEKL. The CDR3 coding sequence is TGCGCCAGCAGGGTAGTGGGCCGCGGCACAGGGCGGATAGACACTGAAGCTTTCTTT. Translating gives CASRVVGRGTGRIDTEAFF.

This sequence joins TRBV5-1 and TRBJ1-1; D possibly corresponds to TRBD1 (6 bases). The CDR3 length is 14 residues. Germline values: CDR1 SGHRS, CDR2 YFSETQ. The V end was cut by 0 bases, the J end by 3 bases, with 9 bases between. The CDR3 is CASSLAGADTEAFF. In DNA, the CDR3 is TGCGCCAGCAGCTTGGCAGGGGCGGACACTGAAGCTTTCTTT.

V gene TRBV30 combines with J gene TRBJ2-1, with a weak D call TRBD2 (5 bases). Germline CDR1 and CDR2: GTSNPN and SVGIG (reference sequence). The CDR3 loop spans 11 amino acids. Trimming left V 3 bases short and J 8 bases short, with 8 bases between. The CDR3: CAWSARDEQFF. The CDR3 bases are TGTGCCTGGAGCGCGAGGGATGAGCAGTTCTTC.

The rearrangement links TRBV6-5 to TRBJ1-1; D ambiguous. CDR1 MNHEY and CDR2 SVGAGI come from the germline V gene. Trimming took off 7 bases at V and 1 base at J, with 10 bases between the two ends. This CDR3 has 13 residues. The CDR3 reads CASMPRANTEAFF. In DNA form, the CDR3 reads TGTGCCAGCATGCCGAGGGCGAACACTGAAGCTTTCTTT.

The rearrangement uses TRBV6-6 and TRBJ1-2; D is undetermined. The germline V gene has CDR1 MNHNY and CDR2 SVGAGI (reference sequence). V was shortened by 6 bases and J by 5 bases, with 13 bases between the two germline ends. The CDR3 is 13 amino acids. The CDR3 DNA reads TGTGCCAGCAGAGACCGGGAATCTTATGGCTACACCTTC. Translated, it gives CASRDRESYGYTF.

The V gene is TRBV5-1, the J gene TRBJ2-7; TRBD2 is a possible D gene (7 bases). The CDR3 length is 13 residues. V gave up 5 bases and J gave up 3 bases, with 12 bases separating them. Germline V gene lookup returns CDR1 SGHRS and CDR2 YFSETQ. The CDR3 region is CASRRGQSYEQYF. The CDR3 DNA is TGCGCCAGCAGGCGGGGGCAAAGCTACGAGCAGTACTTC. Drawing the rest from reference TRBV5-1 and TRBJ2-7, the complete variable domain is KAGVTQTPRYLIKTRGQQVTLSCSPISGHRSVSWYQQTPGQGLQFLFEYFSETQRNKGNFPGRFSGRQFSNSRSEMNVSTLELGDSALYLCASRRGQSYEQYFGPGTRLTVT.

The chain employs TRBV7-9 and TRBJ2-5; 9 bases align to TRBD2. From germline, CDR1 is SEHNR and CDR2 FQNEAQ (reference sequence). The CDR3 totals 13 residues. With 9 bases clipped from V and 3 bases from J, the junction kept 5 bases outside the gene matches. The CDR3 loop is CASQGLAKETQYF. CDR3 nucleotide sequence: TGTGCCAGTCAGGGACTAGCCAAAGAGACCCAGTACTTC.

In the case of this clone: This sample includes further DNA sequences coding for the same CDR3. CDR3: CASSYSGQVNTEAFF. Here the CDR3 DNA reads TGTGCCAGCAGTTACTCCGGACAGGTGAACACTGAAGCTTTCTTT. This chain joins TRBV6-5 and TRBJ1-1; TRBD1 agrees at 7 bases. Unmatched junction bases numbered 1, after V lost 0 bases and J lost 0 bases. The CDR3 sequence is 15 residues long. Looked up from germline, CDR1 is MNHEY and CDR2 is SVGAGI.

V gene TRBV29-1 combines with J gene TRBJ1-2; TRBD1 matches at 11 bases. The CDR3 runs 13 residues. Germline V CDR1 and CDR2: SQVTM, ANQGSEA. With V trimmed by 6 bases and J by 5 bases, 5 bases remained unmatched. The CDR3 protein is CSVERDRGYGYTF. Written as DNA, the CDR3 is TGCAGCGTCGAAAGGGACAGGGGGTATGGCTACACCTTC.

V gene TRBV15 combines with J gene TRBJ2-2, with D maybe TRBD1 (6 bases). The CDR3 length is 15 residues. The germline CDR1 and CDR2 sequences are LNHNV and YYDKDF (reference sequence). V dropped 3 bases and J dropped 1 base, with 9 bases sitting between them. CDR3 in amino acids: CATSRDSVNTGELFF. CDR3 nucleotides: TGTGCCACCAGCAGGGACAGCGTGAACACCGGGGAGCTGTTTTTT. Supplemented by reference TRBV15 and TRBJ2-2, the full variable domain reads DAMVIQNPRYQVTQFGKPVTLSCSQTLNHNVMYWYQQKSSQAPKLLFHYYDKDFNNEADTPDNFQSRRPNTSFCFLDIRSPGLGDTAMYLCATSRDSVNTGELFFGEGSRLTVL.

The gene calls are TRBV9 and TRBJ1-2, with 7 bases aligning to TRBD1. The CDR3 contains 12 residues. V was pared by 3 bases and J by 9 bases, with 5 bases of the junction left unmatched. The V gene's germline CDR1 is SGDLS and CDR2 YYNGEE. The CDR3 here is CASSADRDRYTF. The CDR3 nucleotides read TGTGCCAGCAGCGCAGACAGGGATCGCTACACCTTC. Using reference TRBV9 and TRBJ1-2 for the parts outside the CDR3, the full variable domain is DSGVTQTPKHLITATGQRVTLRCSPRSGDLSVYWYQQSLDQGLQFLIQYYNGEERAKGNILERFSAQQFPDLHSELNLSSLELGDSALYFCASSADRDRYTFGSGTRLTVV.

This chain joins TRBV27 and TRBJ2-1; 7 bases fit TRBD2. The CDR3 is 12 residues long. Germline trimming cut 10 bases from V and 9 bases from J; bases unmatched to any gene: 9. Germline V lookup: CDR1 MNHEY, CDR2 SMNVEV (reference sequence). The CDR3 nucleotides are TGTGCCACAACCGGGGGGAACGGTGAGCAGTTCTTC. This encodes CATTGGNGEQFF.

This clone was observed once. V and J are TRBV25-1 and TRBJ1-6, with a weak D call TRBD1 (5 bases). V dropped 11 bases and J dropped 4 bases, with 21 bases sitting between them. There are 16 residues in the CDR3. CDR1 and CDR2 (germline): MGHDK, SYGVNS. DNA of the CDR3: TGTGCCTGCCAAAGGGTCAGTGGACAATATAATTCACCCCTCCACTTT. Amino acid sequence: CACQRVSGQYNSPLHF.

This clone was seen a few times. The chain combines TRBV19 with TRBJ1-6, with D possibly matching TRBD1 (6 bases). Trimming took 3 bases from V and 7 from J, leaving 10 bases between them. This CDR3 spans 14 amino acids. CDR1 LNHDA and CDR2 SQIVND come from the germline V gene (reference sequence). In DNA form, the CDR3 reads TGTGCCAGTAGTATCGGGGACAAAAATTCACCCCTCCACTTT. Translation: CASSIGDKNSPLHF.

This CDR3 reads CAWSDPKKGLYEQYF. The CDR3 coding sequence is TGTGCCTGGAGTGACCCCAAAAAGGGGCTCTACGAGCAGTACTTC. The chain carries TRBV30 and TRBJ2-7, with D perhaps matching TRBD1 (5 bases). V was cut by 1 base and J by 3 bases, with 16 bases left in between. Germline CDR1 is GTSNPN and CDR2 is SVGIG (reference sequence). The CDR3 sequence is 15 residues long.

The rearrangement joins TRBV15 to TRBJ2-5; 9 nucleotides line up with TRBD1. V shed 1 base and J 5 bases; nucleotides not matched to a gene: 8. The CDR3 contains 16 residues. CDR1 is LNHNV and CDR2 is YYDKDF in the germline V gene (reference sequence). The CDR3: CATSRAATGGLETQYF. CDR3 coding DNA: TGTGCCACCAGCAGAGCAGCCACAGGGGGCCTTGAGACCCAGTACTTC.